This T cell receptor (beta chain) was obtained from a study of T cell changes during pregnancy in multiple sclerosis. Using immunoSEQ multiplex PCR, the repertoire was profiled, and TCRdb retains in-frame clones only, with some absent. The repertoire holds 37,000 or so clones, with about 89% as singletons. Trimming took off 7 bases at V and 2 bases at J, with 11 bases between the two ends. Per the germline V gene, CDR1 is SQVTM and CDR2 is ANQGSEA. The CDR3 is 12 residues long. The gene calls are TRBV29-1 and TRBJ1-2, with D unclear. The TCR originated in a female donor with multiple sclerosis, enrolled in a pregnancy study. Specimen: CD4+ T cells from peripheral blood mononuclear cells, collected in the first trimester of pregnancy. The CDR3 nucleotides are TGCAGCGCCTACAGCTTAAACTATGGCTACACCTTC. Its translation: CSAYSLNYGYTF.